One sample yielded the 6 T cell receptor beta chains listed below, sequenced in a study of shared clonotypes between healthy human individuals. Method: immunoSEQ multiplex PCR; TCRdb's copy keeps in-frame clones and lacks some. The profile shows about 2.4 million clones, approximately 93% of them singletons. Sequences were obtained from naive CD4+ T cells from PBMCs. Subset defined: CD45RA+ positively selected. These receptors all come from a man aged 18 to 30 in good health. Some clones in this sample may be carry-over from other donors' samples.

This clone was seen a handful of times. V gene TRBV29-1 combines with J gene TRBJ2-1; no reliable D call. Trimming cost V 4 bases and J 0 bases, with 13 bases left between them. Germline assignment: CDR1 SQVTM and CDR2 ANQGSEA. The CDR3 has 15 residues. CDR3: CSVARSASSYNEQFF. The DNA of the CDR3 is TGCAGCGTTGCTCGTAGTGCGAGCTCCTACAATGAGCAGTTCTTC.

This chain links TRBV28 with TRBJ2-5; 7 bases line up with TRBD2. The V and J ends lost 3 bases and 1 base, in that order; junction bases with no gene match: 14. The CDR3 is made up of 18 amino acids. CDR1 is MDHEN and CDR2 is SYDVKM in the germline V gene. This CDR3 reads CASSLFVGVAGPQETQYF. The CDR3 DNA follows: TGTGCCAGCAGTTTGTTCGTCGGAGTAGCGGGTCCCCAAGAGACCCAGTACTTC.

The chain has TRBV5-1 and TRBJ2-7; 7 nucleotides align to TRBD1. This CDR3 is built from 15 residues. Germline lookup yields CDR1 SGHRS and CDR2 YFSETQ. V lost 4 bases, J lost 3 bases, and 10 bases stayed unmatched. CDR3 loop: CASSPTWDSLYEQYF. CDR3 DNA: TGCGCCAGCAGCCCGACTTGGGACAGTCTCTACGAGCAGTACTTC. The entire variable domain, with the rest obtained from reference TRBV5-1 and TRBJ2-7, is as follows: KAGVTQTPRYLIKTRGQQVTLSCSPISGHRSVSWYQQTPGQGLQFLFEYFSETQRNKGNFPGRFSGRQFSNSRSEMNVSTLELGDSALYLCASSPTWDSLYEQYFGPGTRLTVT.

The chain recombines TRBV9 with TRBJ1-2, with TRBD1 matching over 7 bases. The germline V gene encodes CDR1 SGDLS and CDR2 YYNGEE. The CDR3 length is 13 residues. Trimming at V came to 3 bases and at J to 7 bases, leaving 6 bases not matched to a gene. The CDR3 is CASSGGTALGYTF. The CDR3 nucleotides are TGTGCCAGCAGCGGCGGGACAGCGCTTGGCTACACCTTC.

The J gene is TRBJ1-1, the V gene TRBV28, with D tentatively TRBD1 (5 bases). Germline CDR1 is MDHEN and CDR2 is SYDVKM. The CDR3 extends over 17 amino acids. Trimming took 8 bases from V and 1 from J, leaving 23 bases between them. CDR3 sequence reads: CASLTGNVFEANTEAFF. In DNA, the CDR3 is TGTGCCAGCCTTACAGGAAATGTATTTGAGGCGAACACTGAAGCTTTCTTT.

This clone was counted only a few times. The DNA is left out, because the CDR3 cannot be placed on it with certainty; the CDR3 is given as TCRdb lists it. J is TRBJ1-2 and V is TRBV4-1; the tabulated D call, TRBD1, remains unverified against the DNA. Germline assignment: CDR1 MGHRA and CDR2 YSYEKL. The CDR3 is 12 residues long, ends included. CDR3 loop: CASSQVGQGAAF.